This T cell receptor (beta chain) was found in a study of control samples from healthy donors and cancer patients. This CDR3 is built from 13 residues. V gave up 1 base and J gave up 6 bases, with 6 bases separating them. The germline gives CDR1 LGHDT, CDR2 YNNKEL (reference sequence). Sequencing used immunoSEQ multiplex PCR; TCRdb keeps in-frame clones, though not all of them. The table has under 85,000 clones, about 93% seen once; the top ten hold 6.2%. The clonotype originates from a woman aged 40 to 50 in good health. The chain joins TRBV3-1 (or the pseudogene TRBV3-2) to TRBJ2-2; D remains unclear. The specimen was blood. Here the CDR3 DNA reads TGTGCCAGCAGCCAAGGTTGGGCCGGGGAGCTGTTTTTT. Its protein is CASSQGWAGELFF.